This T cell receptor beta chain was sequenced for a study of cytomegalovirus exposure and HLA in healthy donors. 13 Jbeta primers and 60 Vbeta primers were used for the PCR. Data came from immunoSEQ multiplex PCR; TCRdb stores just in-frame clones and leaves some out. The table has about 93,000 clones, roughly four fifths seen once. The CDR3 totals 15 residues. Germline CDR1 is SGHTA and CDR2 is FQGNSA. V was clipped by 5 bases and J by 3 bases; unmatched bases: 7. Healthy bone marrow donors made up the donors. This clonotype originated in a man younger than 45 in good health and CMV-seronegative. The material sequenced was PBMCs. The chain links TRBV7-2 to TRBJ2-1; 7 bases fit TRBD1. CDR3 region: CASSATDRDYNEQFF. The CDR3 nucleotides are TGTGCCAGCAGCGCAACTGACAGGGACTACAATGAGCAGTTCTTC.